These 24 T cell receptor beta chains were sequenced from one sample in a study of OX40 agonist ivuxolimab in advanced cancers. Measured with immunoSEQ multiplex PCR; TCRdb has only the in-frame clones, and not every one. The sample carries about 52,000 clones, 90% to 95% recorded once. The sequencing used CD4+ or CD8+ T cells sorted from blood, collected in a trial of the OX40 agonist ivuxolimab. The receptors come from an adult with an advanced solid tumor such as melanoma, head and neck, liver or kidney cancer.

This rearrangement joins TRBV12-5 to TRBJ1-5; D unresolved. From germline, CDR1 is LGHNT and CDR2 FRNRAP. This CDR3 has 13 residues. V lost 3 bases and J lost 3, with 6 bases in between. The CDR3 loop is CASGLDLNQPQHF. CDR3 bases: TGTGCTAGTGGTTTAGACCTCAATCAGCCCCAGCATTTT. The variable domain in full, with the rest retrieved from reference TRBV12-5 and TRBJ1-5, is DARVTQTPRHKVTEMGQEVTMRCQPILGHNTVFWYRQTMMQGLELLAYFRNRAPLDDSGMPKDRFSAEMPDATLATLKIQPSEPRDSAVYFCASGLDLNQPQHFGDGTRLSIL.

The chain links TRBV27 to TRBJ1-5; D is ambiguous. V lost 0 bases to trimming and J lost 1 base, with 4 bases between them. This CDR3 comprises 14 residues. Germline loops: CDR1 MNHEY, CDR2 SMNVEV (reference sequence). CDR3 amino acids: CASSLSWSNQPQHF. The DNA of the CDR3 is TGTGCCAGCAGTTTATCTTGGAGCAATCAGCCCCAGCATTTT.

V is TRBV11-2 and J is TRBJ1-2, with a tentative D call TRBD1 (5 bases). The V gene lost 0 bases and the J gene lost 7 bases, with 15 bases spanning the gap. This CDR3 region has 15 residues. Germline lookup yields CDR1 SGHAT and CDR2 FQNNGV. CDR3 amino acids: CASSLEGAPRGGYTF. The CDR3 coding sequence is TGTGCCAGCAGCTTAGAAGGGGCACCTCGAGGTGGCTACACCTTC.

This chain uses TRBV11-2 with TRBJ1-1; D is ambiguous. V was clipped by 5 bases and J by 1 base, with 11 bases between them. This CDR3 contains 14 residues. Germline V gives CDR1 SGHAT, CDR2 FQNNGV. This chain's CDR3 is CASSLQLGNTEAFF. CDR3 coding DNA: TGTGCCAGCAGCCTTCAGTTGGGGAACACTGAAGCTTTCTTT.

V gene TRBV19 combines with J gene TRBJ1-1; TRBD1 matches 7 bases. Germline CDR1 is LNHDA and CDR2 is SQIVND (reference sequence). V lost 7 bases and J lost 4; bases outside the gene matches: 3. This CDR3 is 12 amino acids long. The DNA of the CDR3 is TGTGCCAGTAAACAGGGGCCCACTGAAGCTTTCTTT. This encodes CASKQGPTEAFF.

This chain connects TRBV7-2 to TRBJ2-7; D not resolved. V dropped 3 bases and J dropped 4 bases, with 10 bases sitting between them. The CDR3 is made up of 13 amino acids. CDR1 is SGHTA, CDR2 FQGNSA, per germline. CDR3 DNA sequence: TGTGCCAGCAGCTTGGAACAATCTTACGAGCAGTACTTC. Encoded protein: CASSLEQSYEQYF. The full variable domain, in which reference TRBV7-2 and TRBJ2-7 provide the parts outside the CDR3, is GAGVSQSPSNKVTEKGKDVELRCDPISGHTALYWYRQSLGQGLEFLIYFQGNSAPDKSGLPSDRFSAERTGGSVSTLTIQRTQQEDSAVYLCASSLEQSYEQYFGPGTRLTVT.

V and J are TRBV7-2 and TRBJ2-7, with D hard to call. The germline V gene has CDR1 SGHTA and CDR2 FQGNSA. The CDR3 has 11 residues. Trimming removed 3 bases at V and 5 bases at J, with 5 bases between. CDR3 loop: CASSFWDEQYF. CDR3 DNA: TGTGCCAGCAGCTTTTGGGACGAGCAGTACTTC.

V is TRBV7-9 and J is TRBJ1-1, with no clear D. In germline, CDR1 is SEHNR, CDR2 FQNEAQ (reference sequence). The CDR3 contains 13 residues. Trimming shortened V by 1 base and J by 1 base, and 4 bases separated the two germline ends. The CDR3 nucleotides read TGTGCCAGCAGCTTAGACCAGAACACTGAAGCTTTCTTT. It encodes CASSLDQNTEAFF.

This rearrangement joins TRBV7-9 to TRBJ1-4, with D maybe TRBD1 (6 bases). The CDR3 sequence is 16 residues long. The germline V gene has CDR1 SEHNR and CDR2 FQNEAQ (reference sequence). Trimming shortened V by 2 bases and J by 0 bases, and 10 bases separated the two germline ends. This chain's CDR3 is CASSLRTAATNEKLFF. The DNA of the CDR3 is TGTGCCAGCAGCTTAAGGACAGCTGCAACTAATGAAAAACTGTTTTTT.

V usage is TRBV9 and J usage is TRBJ2-7; possible D gene TRBD2, 5 bases. The V gene's germline CDR1 is SGDLS and CDR2 YYNGEE. Trimming cost V 4 bases and J 1 base, with 9 bases left between them. The CDR3 is made up of 13 amino acids. This chain's CDR3 is CASSPLGSYEQYF. The CDR3 region has the DNA TGTGCCAGCAGCCCACTAGGTTCCTACGAGCAGTACTTC.

This rearrangement joins TRBV5-6 to TRBJ2-3, with a possible D match to TRBD2 (7 bases). The V end was cut by 2 bases, the J end by 4 bases, with 14 bases between. The CDR3 loop spans 15 amino acids. Germline V CDR1 and CDR2: SGHDT, YYEEEE. CDR3 sequence (DNA): TGTGCCAGCAGCTTACAGGGAGGGAGCGCAGATACGCAGTATTTT. Encoded protein: CASSLQGGSADTQYF.

This chain links TRBV2 with TRBJ2-2; 10 nucleotides agree with TRBD2. This CDR3 is 18 amino acids long. Germline CDR1 reads SNHLY; CDR2 reads FYNNEI. Trimming at V came to 5 bases and at J to 0 bases, leaving 9 bases not matched to a gene. The CDR3 loop is CASSSILAGFANTGELFF. As DNA, the CDR3 is TGTGCCAGCAGTTCGATACTAGCGGGATTCGCGAACACCGGGGAGCTGTTTTTT.

This chain uses TRBV28 with TRBJ1-2; 8 bases agree with TRBD1. The germline gives CDR1 MDHEN, CDR2 SYDVKM. The CDR3 spans 16 residues. Losses at the gene ends were 5 bases for V and 4 bases for J; bases not matched to a gene: 12. The CDR3 DNA sequence: TGTGCCAGCAGTCGGCAGGGGGCGAGCGGGTTCTATGGCTACACCTTC. It yields the protein CASSRQGASGFYGYTF.

The gene calls are TRBV4-1 and TRBJ2-3; 10 bases fit TRBD2. With 6 bases clipped from V and 4 bases from J, the junction kept 13 bases outside the gene matches. Per the germline V gene, CDR1 is MGHRA and CDR2 is YSYEKL. The CDR3 has 17 amino acids. The CDR3 here is CASSFTLAGGGADTQYF. The CDR3 DNA follows: TGCGCCAGCAGTTTTACTTTAGCGGGAGGTGGGGCAGATACGCAGTATTTT.

The chain is built from TRBV7-9 and TRBJ2-1; 7 bases align to TRBD2. Trimming took 2 bases from V and 0 from J; bases not matched to a gene: 4. The CDR3 runs 16 residues. The germline V gene encodes CDR1 SEHNR and CDR2 FQNEAQ (reference sequence). CDR3: CASSLRPSGSYNEQFF. The CDR3 nucleotides read TGTGCCAGCAGCTTACGGCCTAGCGGCTCCTACAATGAGCAGTTCTTC.

This sequence joins TRBV4-2 and TRBJ2-7; TRBD2 aligns across 12 bases. The ends lost 3 bases at V and 2 bases at J; junction bases unmatched: 2. There are 15 residues in the CDR3. Germline CDR1 LGHNA, CDR2 YNFKEQ. CDR3 residues: CASSHRLAGAYEQYF. DNA of the CDR3: TGTGCCAGCAGCCACAGACTAGCGGGGGCCTACGAGCAGTACTTC.

This chain uses TRBV29-1 with TRBJ2-7; 12 bases are a match to TRBD2. The CDR3 extends over 16 amino acids. V shed 2 bases and J 5 bases; nucleotides not matched to a gene: 10. Germline V gene sequence: CDR1 SQVTM, CDR2 ANQGSEA. CDR3 protein: CSVESPTSGRGDEQYF. The CDR3, as DNA: TGCAGCGTTGAAAGCCCGACTAGCGGGAGAGGAGACGAGCAGTACTTC.

The rearrangement joins TRBV14 to TRBJ2-5; the D is unclear. The V and J ends lost 4 bases and 5 bases respectively, with 8 bases between them. This CDR3 is built from 12 residues. CDR1 and CDR2 (germline): SGHDN, FVKESK. CDR3 region: CASSPSRETQYF. In DNA, the CDR3 is TGTGCCAGCAGCCCTTCGAGGGAGACCCAGTACTTC.

The V and J genes are TRBV19 and TRBJ2-2; possible D gene TRBD1, 5 bases. With 4 bases removed from V and 3 bases from J, the gap between germline ends came to 9 bases. Germline V gene lookup returns CDR1 LNHDA and CDR2 SQIVND (reference sequence). This CDR3 contains 14 residues. In DNA, the CDR3 is TGTGCCAGTAGTACCGACAGAGACACCGGGGAGCTGTTTTTT. It yields the protein CASSTDRDTGELFF.

The sample holds one count of this clone. The V and J genes are TRBV7-9 and TRBJ2-5, with 7 bases identical to TRBD2. The germline V gene encodes CDR1 SEHNR and CDR2 FQNEAQ (reference sequence). The trim removed 1 base at V and 6 bases at J, leaving 5 bases unmatched. The CDR3 totals 14 residues. In DNA, the CDR3 is TGTGCCAGCAGCTTAGAGGCGGGAGAAAAGACCCAGTACTTC. Translated, it gives CASSLEAGEKTQYF.

This clone appeared a few times. V is TRBV6-6 and J is TRBJ2-3, with no clear D. CDR1 is MNHNY, CDR2 SVGAGI, per germline (reference sequence). With 0 bases removed from V and 13 bases from J, the gap between germline ends came to 14 bases. The CDR3 is made up of 13 amino acids. Here the CDR3 DNA reads TGTGCCAGCAGTTACTCGGGCCAGTCAGAAAAGTATTTT. It translates to CASSYSGQSEKYF.

CDR3 nucleotide sequence: TGTGCCAGTAGTATAGGGGGGAACACTGAAGCTTTCTTT. This codes for CASSIGGNTEAFF. V usage is TRBV19 and J usage is TRBJ1-1; D is uncertain. The CDR3 extends over 13 amino acids. CDR1 and CDR2 (germline): LNHDA, SQIVND (reference sequence). With 1 base removed from V and 1 base from J, the gap between germline ends came to 4 bases.

This clone was recorded once. J is TRBJ2-2 and V is TRBV10-3; 14 nucleotides align to TRBD2. Trimming at V came to 9 bases and at J to 5 bases, leaving 8 bases not matched to a gene. Germline values: CDR1 ENHRY, CDR2 SYGVKD. The CDR3 is 16 amino acids. CDR3 sequence reads: CAIAGTSGSRTGELFF. CDR3 bases: TGTGCCATAGCCGGGACTAGCGGGAGTCGGACCGGGGAGCTGTTTTTT.

CDR3 amino acids: CASSSGGGYGYTF. CDR3 nucleotide sequence: TGTGCCAGCAGCTCAGGGGGCGGCTATGGCTACACCTTC. V gene TRBV7-6 combines with J gene TRBJ1-2; 8 nucleotides align to TRBD1. Germline CDR1 reads SGHVS; CDR2 reads FNYEAQ. This CDR3 region has 13 residues. V lost 4 bases, J lost 4 bases, and 2 bases stayed unmatched.